This entry concerns a single T cell receptor (beta chain). Distinct nucleotide sequences in the sample also encode this CDR3. The data originate from a study of shared clonotypes between healthy human individuals. V was pared by 4 bases and J by 4 bases, with 12 bases between. The V gene's germline CDR1 is SGHRS and CDR2 YFSETQ. This CDR3 is built from 14 residues. Every subset had its genomic DNA shared out evenly among several immunoSEQ plates. Per the study methods: Junction-only immunoSEQ sequences carried no quality scores, so filtering differed. Clones were read by immunoSEQ multiplex PCR, and TCRdb kept only the in-frame ones, dropping some. For V, J and clone size, that table is used; D and trimming come from the DNA. The sample has 2.3 million or so clones, 85% to 95% seen once; the top ten hold 0.35% to 0.5%.

J is TRBJ2-1 and V is TRBV5-1; possibly TRBD2 for D (6 bases). What was sequenced was naive CD4+ T cells from PBMCs. Subset described: CD45RA+ positively selected. This sequence was found in a man aged 18 to 35 in good health. Some clones in this sample may be carry-over from other donors' samples. This CDR3 reads CASSGGSIYNEQFF. DNA of the CDR3: TGCGCCAGCAGCGGGGGGTCAATATACAATGAGCAGTTCTTC.